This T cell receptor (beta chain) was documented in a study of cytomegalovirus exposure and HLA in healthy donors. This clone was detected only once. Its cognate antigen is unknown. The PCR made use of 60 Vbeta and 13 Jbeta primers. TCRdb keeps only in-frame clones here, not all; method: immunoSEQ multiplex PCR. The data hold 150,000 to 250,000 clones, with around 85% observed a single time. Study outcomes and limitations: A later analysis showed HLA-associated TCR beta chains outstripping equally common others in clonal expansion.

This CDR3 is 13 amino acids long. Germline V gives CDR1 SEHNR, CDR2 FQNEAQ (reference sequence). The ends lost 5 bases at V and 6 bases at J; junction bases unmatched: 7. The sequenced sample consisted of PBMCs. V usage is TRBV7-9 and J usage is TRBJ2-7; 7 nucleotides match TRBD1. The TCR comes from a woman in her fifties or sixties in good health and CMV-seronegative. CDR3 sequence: CASSVGAGGEQYF. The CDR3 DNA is TGTGCCAGCAGCGTAGGGGCAGGGGGCGAGCAGTACTTC. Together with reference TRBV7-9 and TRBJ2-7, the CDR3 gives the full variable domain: DTGVSQNPRHKITKRGQNVTFRCDPISEHNRLYWYRQTLGQGPEFLTYFQNEAQLEKSRLLSDRFSAERPKGSFSTLEIQRTEQGDSAMYLCASSVGAGGEQYFGPGTRLTVT.